This is a list of T cell receptor beta chains from one sample in a study of shared clonotypes between healthy human individuals. TCRdb keeps only in-frame clones here, not all; method: immunoSEQ multiplex PCR. The table has about 1.1 million clones, roughly 80% seen once. The material sequenced was memory CD4+ T cells from PBMCs. The source is a young man in good health. Some clones in this sample may be carry-over from other donors' samples. Both conserved end residues are part of each CDR3. The D gene is left open where the match is weak. The size of a clone is reported for some rows only, either as once, few or many, or as a class for expanded clones.

d_gene	abundance	j_gene	len	v_gene	CDR3aa	CDR3nt
TRBD1	.	TRBJ2-7	14	TRBV9	CASSVRGTGEEQYF	TGTGCCAGCAGCGTAAGGGGGACAGGGGAAGAGCAGTACTTC
.	.	TRBJ2-3	14	TRBV9	CASSVQGSTDTQYF	TGTGCCAGCAGCGTCCAGGGAAGCACAGATACGCAGTATTTT
TRBD1	.	TRBJ2-3	15	TRBV7-6	CASSPRQGGTDTQYF	TGTGCCAGCAGCCCCCGACAGGGAGGCACAGATACGCAGTATTTT
.	.	TRBJ1-4	13	TRBV6-6	CATGPTTNEKLFF	TGTGCCACCGGTCCCACAACTAATGAAAAACTGTTTTTT
TRBD2	.	TRBJ2-1	17	TRBV19	CASSPVMGRGSYNEQFF	TGTGCCAGTAGTCCAGTCATGGGGAGGGGATCCTACAATGAGCAGTTCTTC
.	.	TRBJ2-1	14	TRBV19	CASRTGDSYNEQFF	TGTGCCAGTAGAACGGGTGACTCCTACAATGAGCAGTTCTTC
.	.	TRBJ2-1	14	TRBV11-3	CASSTGFGESEQFF	TGTGCCAGCAGTACAGGCTTTGGGGAGAGTGAGCAGTTCTTC
TRBD1	.	TRBJ1-1	14	TRBV6-1	CASSEDRVDTEAFF	TGTGCCAGCAGTGAGGACAGGGTAGACACTGAAGCTTTCTTT
.	once	TRBJ2-3	14	TRBV28	CASSPPPWGDTQYF	TGTGCCAGCAGTCCCCCCCCGTGGGGAGATACGCAGTATTTT
TRBD1	.	TRBJ1-1	11	TRBV28	CASRQQGRAFF	TGTGCCAGCAGGCAACAGGGGAGGGCTTTCTTT
TRBD2	.	TRBJ2-3	14	TRBV7-8	CASSFRAGADTQYF	TGTGCCAGCAGCTTTAGGGCGGGAGCAGATACGCAGTATTTT
.	.	TRBJ2-4	11	TRBV19	CASSGGDIQYF	TGTGCCAGTAGCGGGGGAGACATTCAGTACTTC
.	.	TRBJ2-6	15	TRBV27	CASRPPSSGANVLTF	TGTGCCAGCAGGCCACCCTCCTCTGGGGCCAACGTCCTGACTTTC
.	.	TRBJ2-3	15	TRBV7-2	CASSLEDRHTDTQYF	TGTGCCAGCAGCTTAGAGGACAGACACACAGATACGCAGTATTTT
.	once	TRBJ1-1	15	TRBV11-3	CASSLGGGRNTEASF	TGTGCCAGCAGCTTGGGGGGTGGACGGAACACTGAAGCTTCCTTT
.	.	TRBJ1-4	15	TRBV15	CATSRDGGENEKLFF	TGTGCCACCAGCAGAGATGGCGGCGAAAATGAAAAACTGTTTTTT
TRBD2	.	TRBJ2-1	16	TRBV7-8	CASSLPLAGSRLEQFF	TGTGCCAGCAGCTTACCACTAGCGGGCAGTAGGTTGGAGCAGTTCTTC